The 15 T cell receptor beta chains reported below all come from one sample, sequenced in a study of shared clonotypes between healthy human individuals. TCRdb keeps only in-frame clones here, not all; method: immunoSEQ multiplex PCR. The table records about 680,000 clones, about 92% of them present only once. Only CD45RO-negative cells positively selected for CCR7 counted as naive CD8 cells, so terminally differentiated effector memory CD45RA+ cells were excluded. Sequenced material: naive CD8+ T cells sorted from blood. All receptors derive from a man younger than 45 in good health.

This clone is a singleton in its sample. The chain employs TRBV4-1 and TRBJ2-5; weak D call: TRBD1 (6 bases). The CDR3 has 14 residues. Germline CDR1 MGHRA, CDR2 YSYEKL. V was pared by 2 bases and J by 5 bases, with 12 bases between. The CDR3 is CASSQPGVQETQYF. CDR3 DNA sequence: TGCGCCAGCAGCCAACCAGGGGTCCAGGAGACCCAGTACTTC.

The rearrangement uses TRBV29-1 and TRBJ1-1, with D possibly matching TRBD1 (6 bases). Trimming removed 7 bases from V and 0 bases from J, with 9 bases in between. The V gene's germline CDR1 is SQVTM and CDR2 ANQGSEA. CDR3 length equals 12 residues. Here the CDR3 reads CSATGLNTEAFF. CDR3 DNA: TGCAGCGCAACAGGGTTGAACACTGAAGCTTTCTTT.

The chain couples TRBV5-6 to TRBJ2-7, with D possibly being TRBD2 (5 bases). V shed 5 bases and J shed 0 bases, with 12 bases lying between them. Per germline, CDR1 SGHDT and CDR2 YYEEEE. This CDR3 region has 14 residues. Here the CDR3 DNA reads TGTGCCAGCAGTAAAGCGGATAGCTCCTACGAGCAGTACTTC. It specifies CASSKADSSYEQYF.

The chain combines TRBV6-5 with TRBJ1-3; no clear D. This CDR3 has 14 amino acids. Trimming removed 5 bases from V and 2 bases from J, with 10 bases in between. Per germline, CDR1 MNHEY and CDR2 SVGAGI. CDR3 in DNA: TGTGCCAGCAGTCCTTTAGAGACTGGAAACACCATATATTTT. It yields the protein CASSPLETGNTIYF.

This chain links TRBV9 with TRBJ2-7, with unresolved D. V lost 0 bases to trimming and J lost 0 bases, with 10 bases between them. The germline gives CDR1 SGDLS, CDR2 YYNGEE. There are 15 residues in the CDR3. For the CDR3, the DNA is TGTGCCAGCAGCGTAGCGGACGGAAGCTCCTACGAGCAGTACTTC. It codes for CASSVADGSSYEQYF.

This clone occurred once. CDR3 sequence: CASSFWDSGTGELFF. The DNA of the CDR3 is TGTGCCAGCAGTTTTTGGGACAGCGGCACCGGGGAGCTGTTTTTT. The chain links TRBV27 to TRBJ2-2; TRBD1 agrees at 7 bases. From germline, CDR1 is MNHEY and CDR2 SMNVEV (reference sequence). Germline trimming cut 3 bases from V and 4 bases from J; bases unmatched to any gene: 5. The CDR3 length is 15 residues.

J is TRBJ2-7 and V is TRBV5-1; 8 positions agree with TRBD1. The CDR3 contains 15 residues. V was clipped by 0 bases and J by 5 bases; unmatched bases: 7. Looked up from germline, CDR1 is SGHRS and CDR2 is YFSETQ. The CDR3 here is CASSLARGLLNEQYF. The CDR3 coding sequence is TGCGCCAGCAGCTTGGCCAGGGGGCTTCTTAACGAGCAGTACTTC.

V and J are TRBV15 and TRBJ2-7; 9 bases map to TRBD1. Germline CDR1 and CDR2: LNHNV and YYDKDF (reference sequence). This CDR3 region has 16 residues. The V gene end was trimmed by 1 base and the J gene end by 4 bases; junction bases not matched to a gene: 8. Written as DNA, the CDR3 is TGTGCCACCAGCAGAGTAACCGGGACAGGGACTTACGAGCAGTACTTC. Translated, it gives CATSRVTGTGTYEQYF. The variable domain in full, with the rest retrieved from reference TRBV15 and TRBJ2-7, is DAMVIQNPRYQVTQFGKPVTLSCSQTLNHNVMYWYQQKSSQAPKLLFHYYDKDFNNEADTPDNFQSRRPNTSFCFLDIRSPGLGDTAMYLCATSRVTGTGTYEQYFGPGTRLTVT.

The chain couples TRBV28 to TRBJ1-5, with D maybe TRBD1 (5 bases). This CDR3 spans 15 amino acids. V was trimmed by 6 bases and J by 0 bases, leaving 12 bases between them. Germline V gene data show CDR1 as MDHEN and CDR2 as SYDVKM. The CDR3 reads CASRTGRYSNQPQHF. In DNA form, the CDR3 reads TGTGCCAGCAGAACAGGCCGTTATAGCAATCAGCCCCAGCATTTT. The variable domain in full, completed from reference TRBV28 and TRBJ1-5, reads DVKVTQSSRYLVKRTGEKVFLECVQDMDHENMFWYRQDPGLGLRLIYFSYDVKMKEKGDIPEGYSVSREKKERFSLILESASTNQTSMYLCASRTGRYSNQPQHFGDGTRLSIL.

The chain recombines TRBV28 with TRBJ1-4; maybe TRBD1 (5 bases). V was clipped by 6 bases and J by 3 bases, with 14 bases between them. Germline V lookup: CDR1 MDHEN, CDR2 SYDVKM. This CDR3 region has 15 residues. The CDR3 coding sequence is TGTGCCAGCAGGCCGACAGTTTTAGCTAATGAAAAACTGTTTTTT. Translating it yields CASRPTVLANEKLFF. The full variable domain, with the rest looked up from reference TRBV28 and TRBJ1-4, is DVKVTQSSRYLVKRTGEKVFLECVQDMDHENMFWYRQDPGLGLRLIYFSYDVKMKEKGDIPEGYSVSREKKERFSLILESASTNQTSMYLCASRPTVLANEKLFFGSGTQLSVL.

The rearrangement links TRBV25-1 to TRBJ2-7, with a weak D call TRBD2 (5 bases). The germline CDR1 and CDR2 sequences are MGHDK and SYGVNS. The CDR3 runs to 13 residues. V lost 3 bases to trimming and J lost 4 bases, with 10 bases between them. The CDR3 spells CASSDLGEYEQYF. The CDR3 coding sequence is TGTGCCAGCAGTGATCTGGGAGAATACGAGCAGTACTTC.

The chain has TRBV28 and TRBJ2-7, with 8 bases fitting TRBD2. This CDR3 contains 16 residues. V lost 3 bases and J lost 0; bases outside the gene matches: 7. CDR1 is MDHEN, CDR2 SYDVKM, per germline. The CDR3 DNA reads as TGTGCCAGCAGTTTTCGTCTTAGCGGGGACTCCTACGAGCAGTACTTC. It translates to CASSFRLSGDSYEQYF.

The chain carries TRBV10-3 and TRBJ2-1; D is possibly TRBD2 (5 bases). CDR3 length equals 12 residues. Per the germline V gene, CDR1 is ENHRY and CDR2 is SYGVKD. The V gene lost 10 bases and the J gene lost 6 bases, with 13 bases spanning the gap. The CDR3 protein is CATGSRTNEQFF. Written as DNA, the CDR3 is TGTGCCACGGGGTCTAGAACCAATGAGCAGTTCTTC.

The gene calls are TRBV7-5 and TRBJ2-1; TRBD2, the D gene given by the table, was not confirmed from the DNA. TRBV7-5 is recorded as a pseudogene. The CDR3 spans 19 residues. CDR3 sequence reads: CVRSLVKRTSGRAHNEQFF. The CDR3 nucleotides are TGTGTCAGAAGCTTAGTAAAAAGGACTAGCGGGAGGGCCCACAATGAGCAGTTCTTC.

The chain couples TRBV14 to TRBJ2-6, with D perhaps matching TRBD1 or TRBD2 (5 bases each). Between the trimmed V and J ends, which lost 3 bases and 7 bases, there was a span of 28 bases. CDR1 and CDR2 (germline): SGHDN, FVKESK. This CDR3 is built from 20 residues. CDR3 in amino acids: CASSHSLLSPGAFGANVLTF. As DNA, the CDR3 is TGTGCCAGCAGCCATTCTCTACTGTCGCCCGGGGCGTTTGGTGCCAACGTCCTGACTTTC.